This entry describes one T cell receptor beta chain. Its antigen is not identified. Other DNA sequences within the sample encode an identical CDR3. These data are taken from a study of cytomegalovirus exposure and HLA in healthy donors. General study findings and limits: Later analysis placed DRB1 highest and HLA-C lowest in TCR association rates, which differed by HLA locus. HLA-A and HLA-B allele assignments for most subjects were reportedly predicted accurately using TCR beta sequences.

Though probably carrying unrecorded immune exposures, donors were nominally healthy at sampling. Primers included in the PCR were 60 Vbeta and 13 Jbeta primers. In the source study's methods: A later analysis tallied tens of millions of unique TCR beta chains, around 11 million of them shared. Produced via immunoSEQ multiplex PCR; TCRdb's table is partial and in-frame only. Clone size and V and J calls were adopted from that table, with D and trimming inferred from the DNA. The sample records 170,000 or so clones, 77% being singletons. This CDR3 is built from 14 residues. The V and J ends lost 0 bases and 8 bases respectively, with 10 bases between them. The germline CDR1 and CDR2 sequences are LNHNV and YYDKDF (reference sequence).

The sample consisted of PBMCs. The rearrangement uses TRBV15 and TRBJ1-4; maybe TRBD1 (6 bases). This receptor was identified in an older woman in good health and CMV-seropositive. The CDR3 here is CATSRDRGAEKLFF. The DNA for the CDR3 is TGTGCCACCAGCAGAGATCGGGGGGCCGAAAAACTGTTTTTT.